This TCR beta chain was profiled in a study of blood T cell repertoires in COVID-19. Across the whole study: Spain, Italy and the United States supplied samples that represented acute and convalescent COVID-19.

The germline V gene encodes CDR1 SGHTA and CDR2 FQGNSA. The V end was cut by 1 base, the J end by 1 base, with 8 bases between. This CDR3 is built from 14 residues. Sequenced by immunoSEQ multiplex PCR; TCRdb stores in-frame clones only, minus some. The profile shows about 160,000 clones, over 65% of them singletons. Comment on this clone: Different DNA sequences within this sample yield the same CDR3.

Sample: peripheral blood. The V and J genes are TRBV7-2 and TRBJ2-7; weak D call: TRBD1 (6 bases). The receptor comes from a man in his fifties or sixties with acute or convalescent COVID-19. The CDR3 sequence is CASSLGQASYEQYF. CDR3 sequence (DNA): TGTGCCAGCAGCTTAGGACAGGCGTCCTACGAGCAGTACTTC. The entire variable domain, with the rest obtained from reference TRBV7-2 and TRBJ2-7, is as follows: GAGVSQSPSNKVTEKGKDVELRCDPISGHTALYWYRQSLGQGLEFLIYFQGNSAPDKSGLPSDRFSAERTGGSVSTLTIQRTQQEDSAVYLCASSLGQASYEQYFGPGTRLTVT.